This TCR beta chain comes out of a study of neurological immune-mediated disorders. General observations from the study: Phylogenetic grouping assigned the repertoires of 18 of 34 multiple sclerosis patients to a single related-CDR3 cluster, which may represent a signature.

This clonotype was detected many times. The antigen remains undetermined. Unsorted libraries were generated from 2 million PBMCs. These cells had been stored in RNAlater at -80 C. Each CDR3 protein is one row after TCRdb ran MiXCR on the 5' RACE reads. The data hold just over 95,000 distinct CDR3 sequences, with 3% to 4% observed a single time. The germline V and J ends were trimmed by 5 bases and 2 bases, with 10 bases remaining between them. Per germline, CDR1 MNHNY and CDR2 SVGAGI (reference sequence). CDR3 size: 14 residues. This rearrangement joins TRBV6-6 to TRBJ2-4, with a tentative D call TRBD1 (6 bases). The TCR sequence derives from a woman aged 18-29 years with multiple sclerosis. The sample consisted of PBMCs. CDR3 loop: CASSKGGSKNIQYF. CDR3 in DNA: TGTGCCAGCAGTAAAGGGGGTTCCAAAAACATTCAGTACTTC.